The clone carrying this TCR beta chain was detected ten times or more. Its antigen is still unknown. Via MiXCR, TCRdb re-called the 5' RACE reads, giving one row per CDR3 protein. The sample records about 360,000 distinct CDR3 sequences, roughly 14% being singletons. This entry belongs to a study of T-cell memory formation after mild COVID-19. General study findings and limits: For contracting clones, CD4+ ones sat mainly in CM and EM, CD8+ in EMRA.

Between the trimmed V and J ends, which lost 3 bases and 6 bases, there was a span of 14 bases. Per germline, CDR1 PRHDT and CDR2 FYEKMQ (reference sequence). CDR3 length: 15 amino acids. The chain joins TRBV13 to TRBJ2-2; tentatively, D is TRBD1 (6 bases). The sequencing input was PBMCs or a T cell subset sorted from them (not recorded which). This TCR was recovered from a man between 18 and 29 years old who had mild COVID-19 (a few samples of this study predate the infection). Cell type and time point are not known. Here the CDR3 reads CASSFGQGSAGELFF. CDR3 nucleotide sequence: TGTGCCAGCAGCTTCGGGCAGGGGAGTGCCGGGGAGCTGTTTTTT.